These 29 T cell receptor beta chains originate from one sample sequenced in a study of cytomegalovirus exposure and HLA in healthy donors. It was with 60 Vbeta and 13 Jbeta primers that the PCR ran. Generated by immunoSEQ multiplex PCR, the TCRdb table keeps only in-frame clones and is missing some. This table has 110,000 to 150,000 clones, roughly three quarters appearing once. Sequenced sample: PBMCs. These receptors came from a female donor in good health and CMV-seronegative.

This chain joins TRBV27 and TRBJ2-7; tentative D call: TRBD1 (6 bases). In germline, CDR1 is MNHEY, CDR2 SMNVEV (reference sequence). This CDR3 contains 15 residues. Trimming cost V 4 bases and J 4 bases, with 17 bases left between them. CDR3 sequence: CASSWNTPGHYEQYF. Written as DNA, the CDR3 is TGTGCCAGCAGTTGGAACACACCGGGACATTACGAGCAGTACTTC.

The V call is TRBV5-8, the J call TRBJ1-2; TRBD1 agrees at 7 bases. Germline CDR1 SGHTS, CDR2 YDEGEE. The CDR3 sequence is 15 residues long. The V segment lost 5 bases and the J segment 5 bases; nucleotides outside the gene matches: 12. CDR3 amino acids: CASSLPGQSPYGYTF. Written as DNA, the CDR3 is TGTGCCAGCAGTTTACCGGGACAGTCCCCTTATGGCTACACCTTC.

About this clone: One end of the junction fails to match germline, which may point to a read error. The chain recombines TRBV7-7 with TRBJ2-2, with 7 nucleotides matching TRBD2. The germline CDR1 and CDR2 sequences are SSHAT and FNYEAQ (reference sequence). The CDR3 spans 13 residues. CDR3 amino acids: CASMGGDGGELFF. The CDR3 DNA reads TGTGCTAGCATGGGAGGGGATGGCGGGGAGCTGTTTTTT.

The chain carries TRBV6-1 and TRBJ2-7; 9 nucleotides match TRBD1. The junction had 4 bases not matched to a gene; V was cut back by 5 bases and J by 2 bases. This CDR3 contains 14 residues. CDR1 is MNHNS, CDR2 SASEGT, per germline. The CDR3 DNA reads TGTGCCAGCAGTCCGCGGACAGGGGCCTACGAGCAGTACTTC. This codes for CASSPRTGAYEQYF.

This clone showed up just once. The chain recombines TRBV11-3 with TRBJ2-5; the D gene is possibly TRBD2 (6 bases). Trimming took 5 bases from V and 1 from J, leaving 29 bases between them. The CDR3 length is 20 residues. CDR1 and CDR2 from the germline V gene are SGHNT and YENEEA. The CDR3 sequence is CASSARAWPGLRSPQETQYF. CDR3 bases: TGTGCCAGCAGCGCCCGTGCGTGGCCGGGACTCCGATCCCCCCAAGAGACCCAGTACTTC.

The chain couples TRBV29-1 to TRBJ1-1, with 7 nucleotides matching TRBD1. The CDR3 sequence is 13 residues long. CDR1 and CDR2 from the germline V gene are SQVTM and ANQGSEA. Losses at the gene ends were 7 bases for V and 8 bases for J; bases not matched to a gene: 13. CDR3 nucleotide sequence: TGCAGCGGCCGGGGCGGGACAGTTGAAGAAGCTTTCTTT. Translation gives CSGRGGTVEEAFF. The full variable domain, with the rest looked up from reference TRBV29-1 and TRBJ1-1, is SAVISQKPSRDICQRGTSLTIQCQVDSQVTMMFWYRQQPGQSLTLIATANQGSEATYESGFVIDKFPISRPNLTFSTLTVSNMSPEDSSIYLCSGRGGTVEEAFFGQGTRLTVV.

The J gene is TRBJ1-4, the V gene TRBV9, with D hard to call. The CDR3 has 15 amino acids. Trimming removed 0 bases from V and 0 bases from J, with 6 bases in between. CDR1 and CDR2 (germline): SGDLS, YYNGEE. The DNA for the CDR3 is TGTGCCAGCAGCGTAGGACTGACAACTAATGAAAAACTGTTTTTT. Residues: CASSVGLTTNEKLFF.

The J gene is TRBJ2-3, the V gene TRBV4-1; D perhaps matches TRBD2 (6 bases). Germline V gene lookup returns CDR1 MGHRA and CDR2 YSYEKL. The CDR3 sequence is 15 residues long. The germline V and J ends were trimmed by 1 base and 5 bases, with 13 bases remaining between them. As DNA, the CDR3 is TGCGCCAGCAGCCAAGCTTTGGAGGGTGAAGATACGCAGTATTTT. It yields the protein CASSQALEGEDTQYF.

Here the CDR3 reads CSARARAEQFF. The CDR3 coding sequence is TGCAGTGCTAGAGCCAGGGCAGAGCAGTTCTTC. The chain carries TRBV20-1 and TRBJ2-1; a possible D gene is TRBD1 (5 bases). There are 11 residues in the CDR3. The germline V gene encodes CDR1 DFQATT and CDR2 SNEGSKA (reference sequence). V shed 1 base and J shed 10 bases, with 8 bases lying between them.

CDR3 coding DNA: TGTGCCAGCAGCGCTGACAGACACGCGAACACCGGGGAGCTGTTTTTT. Translation gives CASSADRHANTGELFF. V and J are TRBV5-4 and TRBJ2-2, with D possibly matching TRBD1 (5 bases). This CDR3 contains 16 residues. Trimming shortened V by 4 bases and J by 0 bases, and 13 bases separated the two germline ends. From germline, CDR1 is SGHNT and CDR2 YYREEE (reference sequence).

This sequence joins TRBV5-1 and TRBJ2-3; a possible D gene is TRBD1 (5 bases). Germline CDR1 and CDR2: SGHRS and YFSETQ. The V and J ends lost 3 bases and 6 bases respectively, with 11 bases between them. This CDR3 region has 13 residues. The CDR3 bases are TGCGCCAGCAGCTGGGGCGGTTCCGATACGCAGTATTTT. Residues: CASSWGGSDTQYF. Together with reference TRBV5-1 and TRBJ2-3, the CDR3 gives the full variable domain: KAGVTQTPRYLIKTRGQQVTLSCSPISGHRSVSWYQQTPGQGLQFLFEYFSETQRNKGNFPGRFSGRQFSNSRSEMNVSTLELGDSALYLCASSWGGSDTQYFGPGTRLTVL.

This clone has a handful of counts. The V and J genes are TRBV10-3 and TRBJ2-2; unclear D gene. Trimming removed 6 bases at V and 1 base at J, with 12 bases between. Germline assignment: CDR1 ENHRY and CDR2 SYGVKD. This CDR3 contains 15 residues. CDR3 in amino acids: CAIRKAGKNTGELFF. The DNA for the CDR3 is TGTGCCATCAGAAAGGCAGGAAAGAACACCGGGGAGCTGTTTTTT.

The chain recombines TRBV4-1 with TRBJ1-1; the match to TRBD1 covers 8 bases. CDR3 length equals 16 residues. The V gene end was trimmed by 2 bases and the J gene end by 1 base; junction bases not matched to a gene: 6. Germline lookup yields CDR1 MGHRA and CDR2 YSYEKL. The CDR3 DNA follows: TGCGCCAGCAGCCAACCTCCGGGACAGGCGAACACTGAAGCTTTCTTT. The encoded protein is CASSQPPGQANTEAFF.

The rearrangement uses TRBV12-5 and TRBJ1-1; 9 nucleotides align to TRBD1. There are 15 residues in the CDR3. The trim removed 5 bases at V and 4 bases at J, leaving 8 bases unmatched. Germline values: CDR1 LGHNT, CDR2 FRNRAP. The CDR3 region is CASGLSTGGRTEAFF. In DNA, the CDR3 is TGTGCTAGTGGTCTATCTACAGGGGGCCGCACTGAAGCTTTCTTT.

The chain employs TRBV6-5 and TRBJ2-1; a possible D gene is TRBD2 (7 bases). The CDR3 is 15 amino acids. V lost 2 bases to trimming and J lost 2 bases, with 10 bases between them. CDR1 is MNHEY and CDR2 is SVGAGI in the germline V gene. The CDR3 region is CASSYGGAPYNEQFF. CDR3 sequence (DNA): TGTGCCAGCAGTTACGGGGGGGCCCCCTACAATGAGCAGTTCTTC.

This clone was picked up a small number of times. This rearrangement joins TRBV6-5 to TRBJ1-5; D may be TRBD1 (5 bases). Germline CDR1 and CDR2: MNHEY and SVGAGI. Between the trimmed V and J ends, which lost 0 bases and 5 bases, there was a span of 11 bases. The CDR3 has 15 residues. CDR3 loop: CASSYSKTDDQPQHF. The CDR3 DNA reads TGTGCCAGCAGTTACTCGAAGACAGACGATCAGCCCCAGCATTTT.

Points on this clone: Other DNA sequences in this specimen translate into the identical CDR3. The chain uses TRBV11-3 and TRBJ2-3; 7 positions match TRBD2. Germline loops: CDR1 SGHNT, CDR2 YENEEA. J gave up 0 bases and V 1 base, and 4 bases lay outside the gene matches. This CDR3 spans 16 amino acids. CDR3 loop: CASSLGASGSTDTQYF. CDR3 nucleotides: TGTGCCAGCAGCTTAGGGGCTAGCGGTAGCACAGATACGCAGTATTTT.

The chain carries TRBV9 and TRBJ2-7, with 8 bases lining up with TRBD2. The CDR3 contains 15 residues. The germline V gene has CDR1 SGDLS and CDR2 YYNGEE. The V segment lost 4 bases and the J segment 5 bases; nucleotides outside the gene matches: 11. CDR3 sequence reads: CASSPGGVGRNEQYF. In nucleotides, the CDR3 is TGTGCCAGCAGCCCGGGAGGGGTCGGGAGAAACGAGCAGTACTTC.

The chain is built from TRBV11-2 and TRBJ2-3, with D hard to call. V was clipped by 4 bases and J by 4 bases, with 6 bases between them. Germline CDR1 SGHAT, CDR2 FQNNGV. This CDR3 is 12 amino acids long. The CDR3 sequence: CASSSSADTQYF. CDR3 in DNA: TGTGCCAGCAGCTCCTCGGCAGATACGCAGTATTTT.

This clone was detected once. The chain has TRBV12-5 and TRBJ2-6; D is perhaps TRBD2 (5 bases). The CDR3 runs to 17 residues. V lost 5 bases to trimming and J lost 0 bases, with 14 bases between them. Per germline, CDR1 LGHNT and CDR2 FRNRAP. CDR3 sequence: CASGPPGSSSGANVLTF. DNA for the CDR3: TGTGCTAGTGGTCCTCCGGGATCTTCCTCTGGGGCCAACGTCCTGACTTTC.

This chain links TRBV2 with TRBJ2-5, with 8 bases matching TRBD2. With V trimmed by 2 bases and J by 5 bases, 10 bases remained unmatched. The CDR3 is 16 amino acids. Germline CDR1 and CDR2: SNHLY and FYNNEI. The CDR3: CASSERYGGAVETQYF. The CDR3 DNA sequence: TGTGCCAGCAGTGAACGTTACGGGGGGGCCGTGGAGACCCAGTACTTC.

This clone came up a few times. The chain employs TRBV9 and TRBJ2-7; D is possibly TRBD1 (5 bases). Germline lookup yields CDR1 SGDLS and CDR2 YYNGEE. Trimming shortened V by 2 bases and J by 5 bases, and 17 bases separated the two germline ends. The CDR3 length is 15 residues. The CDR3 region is CASSVGAKSNNEQYF. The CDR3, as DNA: TGTGCCAGCAGCGTTGGGGCCAAATCGAACAACGAGCAGTACTTC.

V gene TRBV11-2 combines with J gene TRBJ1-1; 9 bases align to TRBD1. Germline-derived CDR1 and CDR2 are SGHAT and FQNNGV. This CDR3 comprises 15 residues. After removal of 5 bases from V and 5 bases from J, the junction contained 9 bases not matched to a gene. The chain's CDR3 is CASSRKTGGGTEAFF. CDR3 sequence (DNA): TGTGCCAGCAGCCGGAAGACAGGGGGAGGTACTGAAGCTTTCTTT.

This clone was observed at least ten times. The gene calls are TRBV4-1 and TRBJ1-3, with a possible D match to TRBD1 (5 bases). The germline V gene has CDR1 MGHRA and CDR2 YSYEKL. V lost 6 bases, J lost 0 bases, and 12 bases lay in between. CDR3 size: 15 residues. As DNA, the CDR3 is TGCGCCAGCAGAGGGGACTCATTCTCTGGAAACACCATATATTTT. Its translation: CASRGDSFSGNTIYF.

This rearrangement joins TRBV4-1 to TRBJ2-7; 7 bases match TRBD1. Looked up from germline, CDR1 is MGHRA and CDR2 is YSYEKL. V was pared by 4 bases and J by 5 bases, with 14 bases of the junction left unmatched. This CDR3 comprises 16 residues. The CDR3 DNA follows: TGCGCCAGCAGCCTTTTATCGGGACAGTCGAGTGACGAGCAGTACTTC. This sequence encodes CASSLLSGQSSDEQYF.

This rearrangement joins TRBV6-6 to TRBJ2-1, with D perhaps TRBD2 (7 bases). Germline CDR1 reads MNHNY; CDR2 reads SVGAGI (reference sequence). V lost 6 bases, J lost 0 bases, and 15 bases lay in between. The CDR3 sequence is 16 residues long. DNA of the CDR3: TGTGCCAGCAGGGACCGCGGGGGCCGCTCCTACAATGAGCAGTTCTTC. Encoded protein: CASRDRGGRSYNEQFF.

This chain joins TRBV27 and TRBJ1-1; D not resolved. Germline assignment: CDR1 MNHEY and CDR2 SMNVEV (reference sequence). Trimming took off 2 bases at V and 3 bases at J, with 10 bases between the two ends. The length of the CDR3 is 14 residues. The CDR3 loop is CASSLTRKHTEAFF. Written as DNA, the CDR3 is TGTGCCAGCAGTTTAACGCGGAAACACACTGAAGCTTTCTTT.

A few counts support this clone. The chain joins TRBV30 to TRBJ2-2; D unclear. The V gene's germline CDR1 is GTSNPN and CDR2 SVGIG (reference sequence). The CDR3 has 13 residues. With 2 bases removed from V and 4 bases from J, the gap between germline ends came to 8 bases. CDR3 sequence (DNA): TGTGCCTGGAGTTCGGTCTCCACCGGGGAGCTGTTTTTT. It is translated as CAWSSVSTGELFF.

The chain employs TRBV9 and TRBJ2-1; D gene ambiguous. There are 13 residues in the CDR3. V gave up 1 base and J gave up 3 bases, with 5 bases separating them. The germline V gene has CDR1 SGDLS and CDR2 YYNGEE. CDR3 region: CASSVQVYNEQFF. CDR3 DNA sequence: TGTGCCAGCAGCGTACAGGTCTACAATGAGCAGTTCTTC.